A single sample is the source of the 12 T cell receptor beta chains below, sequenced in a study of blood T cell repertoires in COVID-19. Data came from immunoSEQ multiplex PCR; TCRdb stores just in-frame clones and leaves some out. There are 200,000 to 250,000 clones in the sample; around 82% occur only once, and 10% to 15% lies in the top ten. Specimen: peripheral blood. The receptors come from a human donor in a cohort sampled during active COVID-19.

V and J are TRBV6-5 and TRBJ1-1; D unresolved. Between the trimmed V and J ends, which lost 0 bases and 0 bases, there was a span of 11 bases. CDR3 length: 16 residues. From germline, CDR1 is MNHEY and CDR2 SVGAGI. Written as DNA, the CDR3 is TGTGCCAGCAGTTACTCGACAACAGTTATGAACACTGAAGCTTTCTTT. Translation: CASSYSTTVMNTEAFF.

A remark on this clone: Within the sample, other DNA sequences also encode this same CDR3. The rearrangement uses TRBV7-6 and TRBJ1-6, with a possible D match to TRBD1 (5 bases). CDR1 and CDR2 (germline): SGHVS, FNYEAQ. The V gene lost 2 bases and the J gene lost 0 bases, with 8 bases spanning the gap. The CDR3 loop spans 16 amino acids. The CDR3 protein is CASSLQGSSYNSPLHF. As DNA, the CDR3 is TGTGCCAGCAGCTTACAGGGTAGCTCCTATAATTCACCCCTCCACTTT.

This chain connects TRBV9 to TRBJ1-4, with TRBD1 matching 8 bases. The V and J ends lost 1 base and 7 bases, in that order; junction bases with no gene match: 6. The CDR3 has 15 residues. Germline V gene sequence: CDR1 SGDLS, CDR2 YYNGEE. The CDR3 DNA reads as TGTGCCAGCAGCGTAAGGACAGGGAGGGTTGAAAAACTGTTTTTT. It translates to CASSVRTGRVEKLFF.

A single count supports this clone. Here the CDR3 reads CASSPSSADTQYF. In nucleotides, the CDR3 is TGTGCCAGCTCACCTAGTTCCGCAGATACGCAGTATTTT. The chain uses TRBV18 and TRBJ2-3; D not certain. The CDR3 totals 13 residues. The V end was cut by 3 bases, the J end by 4 bases, with 8 bases between. CDR1 is KGHSH and CDR2 is LQKENI in the germline V gene.

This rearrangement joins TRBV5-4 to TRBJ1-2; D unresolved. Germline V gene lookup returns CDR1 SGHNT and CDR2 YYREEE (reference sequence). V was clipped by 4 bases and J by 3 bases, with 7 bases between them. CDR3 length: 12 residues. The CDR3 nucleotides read TGTGCCAGCAGCCCCGGGTACTATGGCTACACCTTC. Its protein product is CASSPGYYGYTF.

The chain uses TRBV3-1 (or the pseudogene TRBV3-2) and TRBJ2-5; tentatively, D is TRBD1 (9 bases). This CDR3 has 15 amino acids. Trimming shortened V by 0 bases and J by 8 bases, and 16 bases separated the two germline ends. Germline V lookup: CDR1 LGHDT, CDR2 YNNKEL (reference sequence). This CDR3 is CASSQDSGTGSTQYF. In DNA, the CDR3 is TGTGCCAGCAGCCAAGATAGCGGGACAGGGAGCACCCAGTACTTC.

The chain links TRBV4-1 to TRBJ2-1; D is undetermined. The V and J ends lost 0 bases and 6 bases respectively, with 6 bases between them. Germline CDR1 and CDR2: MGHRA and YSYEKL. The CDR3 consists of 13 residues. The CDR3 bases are TGCGCCAGCAGCCAAGACGGTGGCAATGAGCAGTTCTTC. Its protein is CASSQDGGNEQFF.

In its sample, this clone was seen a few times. CDR3 region: CASSFGRGKGNNEQFF. The CDR3 bases are TGTGCCAGCAGCTTCGGGAGGGGGAAGGGCAACAATGAGCAGTTCTTC. The chain employs TRBV7-2 and TRBJ2-1; the match to TRBD2 covers 8 bases. Germline CDR1 is SGHTA and CDR2 is FQGNSA. This CDR3 spans 16 amino acids. V was pared by 3 bases and J by 5 bases, with 9 bases of the junction left unmatched.

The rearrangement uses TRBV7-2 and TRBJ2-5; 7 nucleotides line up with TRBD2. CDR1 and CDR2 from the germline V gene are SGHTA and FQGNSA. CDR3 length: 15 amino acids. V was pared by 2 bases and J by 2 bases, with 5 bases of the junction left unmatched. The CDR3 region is CASSLPTSRQETQYF. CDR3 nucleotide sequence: TGTGCCAGCAGCTTACCGACTAGCCGACAAGAGACCCAGTACTTC.

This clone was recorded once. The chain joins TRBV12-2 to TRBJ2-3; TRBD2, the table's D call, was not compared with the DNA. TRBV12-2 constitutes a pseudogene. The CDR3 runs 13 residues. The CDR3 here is CASRLLFWSAQYF. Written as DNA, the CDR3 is TGTGCAAGTCGCTTATTGTTCTGGAGCGCGCAGTATTTT.

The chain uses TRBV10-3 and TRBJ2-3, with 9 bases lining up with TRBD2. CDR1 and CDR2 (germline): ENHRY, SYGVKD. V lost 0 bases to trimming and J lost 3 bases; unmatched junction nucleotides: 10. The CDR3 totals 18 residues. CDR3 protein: CAISESGGGAEETDTQYF. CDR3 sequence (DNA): TGTGCCATCAGTGAGTCAGGCGGGGGGGCCGAGGAAACAGATACGCAGTATTTT.

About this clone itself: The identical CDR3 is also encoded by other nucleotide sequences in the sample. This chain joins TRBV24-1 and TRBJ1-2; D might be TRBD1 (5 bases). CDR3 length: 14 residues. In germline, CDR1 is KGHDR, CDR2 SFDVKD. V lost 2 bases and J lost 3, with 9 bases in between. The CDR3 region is CATSDSGGDYGYTF. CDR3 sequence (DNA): TGTGCCACCAGTGATTCGGGGGGTGACTATGGCTACACCTTC.